The rows below give T cell receptor beta chains drawn from one sample of a study of control samples from healthy donors and cancer patients. Here immunoSEQ multiplex PCR was the method, and the copy in TCRdb shows in-frame clones only, minus some. The table has about 81,000 clones, 85% to 95% seen once. Material: blood. The receptors were gathered from a young woman in good health. Both conserved end residues are part of each CDR3. D genes are given only for firm matches. Where a row states a size, it is once, few, many or the class of an expanded clone; other rows omit it.

J gene,D gene,V gene,clone size,CDR3 protein,CDR3 DNA
TRBJ2-7,-,TRBV10-1,-,CASSESCEQYF,TGCGCCAGCAGTGAAAGCTGCGAGCAGTACTTC
TRBJ1-5,-,TRBV19,-,CASSGDGGKPQHF,TGTGCCAGTAGTGGCGACGGGGGGAAGCCCCAGCATTTT
TRBJ2-3,-,TRBV7-8,-,CASSSRGPRDPRSDTQYF,TGTGCCAGCAGCTCCCGTGGCCCCCGGGACCCTAGATCTGATACGCAGTATTTT
TRBJ2-2,TRBD2,TRBV9,-,CASSVGLAGDLGGELFF,TGTGCCAGCAGCGTGGGACTAGCGGGAGATCTTGGCGGGGAGCTGTTTTTT
TRBJ1-1,-,TRBV6-5,once,CASSSSERQAFF,TGTGCCAGCAGCTCGTCTGAACGCCAAGCTTTCTTT
TRBJ2-3,TRBD2,TRBV7-3,-,CASSLTEGRGADTQYF,TGTGCCAGCAGCTTAACTGAGGGTCGGGGGGCAGATACGCAGTATTTT
TRBJ1-4,-,TRBV7-9,-,CASSLGGVGEKLFF,TGTGCCAGCAGCTTAGGCGGGGTGGGAGAAAAACTGTTTTTT
TRBJ1-1,-,TRBV2,-,CASSEVGASTEAFF,TGTGCCAGCAGTGAAGTTGGGGCTAGCACTGAAGCTTTCTTT
TRBJ2-5,-,TRBV19,-,CASRPGHPQETQYF,TGTGCCAGTAGGCCCGGACACCCCCAAGAGACCCAGTACTTC
TRBJ1-4,-,TRBV19,-,CAAGWALEKLFF,TGTGCCGCGGGGTGGGCTTTGGAAAAACTGTTTTTT
TRBJ2-7,-,TRBV7-9,-,CASSFEGDHYEQYF,TGTGCCAGCAGCTTCGAAGGGGATCACTACGAGCAGTACTTC
TRBJ1-2,-,TRBV21-1,-,CASRTKGATGSHGYTF,TGTGCCAGCAGAACGAAGGGGGCCACCGGCTCCCATGGCTACACCTTC
TRBJ2-5,TRBD2,TRBV12-3/TRBV12-4,-,CASSFRGDNQYF,TGTGCCAGCAGTTTTCGGGGGGATAACCAGTACTTC
TRBJ2-1,-,TRBV9,-,CASSVGDPRFF,TGTGCCAGCAGCGTAGGTGATCCTCGGTTCTTC
TRBJ2-2,-,TRBV5-1,-,CASSFSWEETGELFF,TGCGCCAGCAGCTTCTCCTGGGAGGAGACCGGGGAGCTGTTTTTT
TRBJ2-6,TRBD2,TRBV2,-,CASSDLQRGWSGANVLTF,TGTGCCAGCAGTGATCTGCAGCGGGGGTGGTCTGGGGCCAACGTCCTGACTTTC
TRBJ2-1,-,TRBV10-3,-,CAISGPWGSDNEQFF,TGTGCCATCAGTGGTCCCTGGGGTTCAGACAATGAGCAGTTCTTC
TRBJ1-5,-,TRBV3-1/TRBV3-2,-,CASSPRGGNQPQHF,TGTGCCAGCAGCCCCCGAGGCGGGAATCAGCCCCAGCATTTT
TRBJ1-4,TRBD1,TRBV5-1,-,CASSFRRDSSKENEKLFF,TGCGCCAGCAGCTTTAGACGGGACAGCTCCAAAGAAAATGAAAAACTGTTTTTT
TRBJ1-2,-,TRBV10-1,-,CGLNGNLGGYTF,TGCGGCCTCAACGGGAACCTGGGAGGCTACACCTTC
TRBJ1-2,-,TRBV27,-,CASSFSPTEAYGYTF,TGTGCCAGCAGTTTTTCCCCGACAGAAGCATATGGCTACACCTTC
TRBJ2-3,TRBD2,TRBV27,-,CASSLLGTSGFTDTQYF,TGTGCCAGCAGTTTATTGGGGACTAGCGGATTCACAGATACGCAGTATTTT
TRBJ1-1,TRBD1,TRBV6-5,-,CASRNGQGMNTEAFF,TGTGCCAGCAGGAACGGACAGGGGATGAACACTGAAGCTTTCTTT
TRBJ2-5,-,TRBV5-1,-,CASSFGRETQYF,TGCGCCAGCAGCTTTGGTCGGGAGACCCAGTACTTC
TRBJ1-1,-,TRBV4-2,-,CASSQGAVKNTEAFF,TGTGCCAGCAGCCAAGGAGCGGTCAAGAACACTGAAGCTTTCTTT
TRBJ2-5,TRBD2,TRBV6-1,-,CASSEISGGDQYF,TGTGCCAGCAGTGAAATTAGCGGGGGGGACCAGTACTTC
TRBJ2-3,TRBD2,TRBV27,once,CASRGGWSGRLLDPDTQYF,TGTGCCAGCAGGGGGGGGTGGAGCGGGAGATTACTGGACCCAGATACGCAGTATTTT
TRBJ2-6,-,TRBV11-3,-,CASSFKLQGITANVLTF,TGTGCCAGCAGCTTCAAACTCCAGGGCATTACGGCCAACGTCCTGACTTTC
TRBJ2-3,-,TRBV18,-,CASSLVSDTQYF,TGTGCCAGCTCACTCGTTTCAGATACGCAGTATTTT
TRBJ1-2,-,TRBV18,-,CASSPGPGYGYTF,TGTGCCAGCTCACCAGGGCCCGGGTATGGCTACACCTTC
TRBJ2-1,-,TRBV5-1,-,CASSRSTFGVIFNEQFF,TGCGCCAGCAGCAGATCGACATTTGGGGTTATTTTCAATGAGCAGTTCTTC
TRBJ2-2,-,TRBV14,-,CASSQRLGKGAGELFF,TGTGCCAGCAGCCAGAGATTGGGGAAAGGGGCCGGGGAGCTGTTTTTT
TRBJ1-1,-,TRBV3-1/TRBV3-2,-,CASSQWRPTLNTEAFF,TGTGCCAGCAGCCAATGGAGGCCCACCCTGAACACTGAAGCTTTCTTT
TRBJ2-7,TRBD2,TRBV4-1,-,CASSQGTGGAYEQYF,TGCGCCAGCAGCCAAGGGACCGGGGGGGCGTACGAGCAGTACTTC
TRBJ2-6,-,TRBV5-8,-,CATSRLIGANVLTF,TGTGCCACCTCCCGGCTGATCGGGGCCAACGTCCTGACTTTC
TRBJ1-1,-,TRBV19,-,CASSIGPMNTEAFF,TGTGCCAGTAGTATAGGCCCAATGAACACTGAAGCTTTCTTT
TRBJ1-5,-,TRBV28,-,CASRQQGNQPQHF,TGTGCCAGCAGACAACAGGGTAACCAGCCCCAGCATTTT
TRBJ1-1,-,TRBV14,-,CASSPTVMNTEAFF,TGTGCCAGCAGCCCGACAGTCATGAACACTGAAGCTTTCTTT
TRBJ1-6,-,TRBV18,-,CASSPKVQRDSPLHF,TGTGCCAGCTCACCGAAGGTTCAACGTGATTCACCCCTCCACTTT